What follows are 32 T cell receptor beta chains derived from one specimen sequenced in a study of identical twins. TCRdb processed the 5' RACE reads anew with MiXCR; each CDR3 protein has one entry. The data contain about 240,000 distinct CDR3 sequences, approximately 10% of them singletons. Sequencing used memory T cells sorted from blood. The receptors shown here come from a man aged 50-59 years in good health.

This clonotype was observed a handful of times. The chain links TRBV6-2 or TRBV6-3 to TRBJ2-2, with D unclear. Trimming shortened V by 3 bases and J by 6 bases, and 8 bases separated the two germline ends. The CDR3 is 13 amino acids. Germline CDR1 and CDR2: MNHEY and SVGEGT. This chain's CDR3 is CASSYLASGELFF. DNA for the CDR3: TGTGCCAGCAGTTATTTAGCCTCCGGGGAGCTGTTTTTT.

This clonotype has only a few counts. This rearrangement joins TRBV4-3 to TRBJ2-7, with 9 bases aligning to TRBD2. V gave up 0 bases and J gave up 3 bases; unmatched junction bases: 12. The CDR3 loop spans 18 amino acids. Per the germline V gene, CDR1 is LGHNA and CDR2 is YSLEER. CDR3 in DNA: TGCGCCAGCAGCCAAGAGCGGATGGTAGCGGGAGATAACTACGAGCAGTACTTC. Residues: CASSQERMVAGDNYEQYF.

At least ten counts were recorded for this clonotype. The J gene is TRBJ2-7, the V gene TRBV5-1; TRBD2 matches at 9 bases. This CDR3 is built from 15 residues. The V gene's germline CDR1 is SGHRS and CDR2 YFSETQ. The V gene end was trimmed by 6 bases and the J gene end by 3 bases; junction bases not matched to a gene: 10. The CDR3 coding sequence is TGCGCCAGCACCCCTATAGCGGGGGCGATCTACGAGCAGTACTTC. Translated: CASTPIAGAIYEQYF.

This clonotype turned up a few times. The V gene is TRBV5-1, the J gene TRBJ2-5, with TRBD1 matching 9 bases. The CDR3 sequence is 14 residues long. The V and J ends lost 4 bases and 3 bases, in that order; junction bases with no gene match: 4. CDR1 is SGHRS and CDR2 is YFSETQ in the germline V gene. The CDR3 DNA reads TGCGCCAGCAGCATGGGACAGGGAGAAGAGACCCAGTACTTC. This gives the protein CASSMGQGEETQYF.

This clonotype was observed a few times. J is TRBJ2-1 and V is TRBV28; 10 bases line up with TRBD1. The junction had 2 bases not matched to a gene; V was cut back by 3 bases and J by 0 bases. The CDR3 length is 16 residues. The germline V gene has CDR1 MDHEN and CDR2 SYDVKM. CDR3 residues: CASSLGQGISYNEQFF. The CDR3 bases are TGTGCCAGCAGTTTGGGACAGGGGATCTCCTACAATGAGCAGTTCTTC.

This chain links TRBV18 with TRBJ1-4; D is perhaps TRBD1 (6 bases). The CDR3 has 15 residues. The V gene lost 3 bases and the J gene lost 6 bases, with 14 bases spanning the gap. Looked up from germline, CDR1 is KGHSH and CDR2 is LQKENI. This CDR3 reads CASSPNLWGHEKLFF. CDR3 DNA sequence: TGTGCCAGCTCACCGAATCTCTGGGGGCATGAAAAACTGTTTTTT.

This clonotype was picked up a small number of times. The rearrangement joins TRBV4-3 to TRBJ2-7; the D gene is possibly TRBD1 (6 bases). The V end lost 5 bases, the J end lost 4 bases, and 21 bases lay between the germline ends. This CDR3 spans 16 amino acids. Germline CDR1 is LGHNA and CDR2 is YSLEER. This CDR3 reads CASSKLTSTRGYEQYF. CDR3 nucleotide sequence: TGCGCCAGCAGCAAATTAACTAGTACTAGGGGGTACGAGCAGTACTTC.

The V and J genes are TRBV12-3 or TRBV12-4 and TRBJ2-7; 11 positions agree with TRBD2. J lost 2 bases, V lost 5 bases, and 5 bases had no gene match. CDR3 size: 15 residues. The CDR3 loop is CASSPTSGGPYEQYF. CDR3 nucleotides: TGTGCCAGCAGTCCCACTAGCGGGGGTCCCTACGAGCAGTACTTC.

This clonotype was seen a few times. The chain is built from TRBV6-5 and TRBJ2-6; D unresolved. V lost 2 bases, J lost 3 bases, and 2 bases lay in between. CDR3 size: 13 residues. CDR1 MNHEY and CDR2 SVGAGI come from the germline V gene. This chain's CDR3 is CASSYGGANVLTF. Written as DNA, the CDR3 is TGTGCCAGCAGTTACGGTGGGGCCAACGTCCTGACTTTC.

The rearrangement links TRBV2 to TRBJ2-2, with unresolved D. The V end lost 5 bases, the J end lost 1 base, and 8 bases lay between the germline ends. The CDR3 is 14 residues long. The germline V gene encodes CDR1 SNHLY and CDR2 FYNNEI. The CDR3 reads CASSQTVNTGELFF. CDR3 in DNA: TGTGCCAGCAGTCAGACGGTGAACACCGGGGAGCTGTTTTTT. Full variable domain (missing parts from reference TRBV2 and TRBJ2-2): EPEVTQTPSHQVTQMGQEVILRCVPISNHLYFYWYRQILGQKVEFLVSFYNNEISEKSEIFDDQFSVERPDGSNFTLKIRSTKLEDSAMYFCASSQTVNTGELFFGEGSRLTVL.

The CDR3: CASKTAPGAGYTF. The DNA for the CDR3 is TGTGCCAGCAAAACCGCCCCAGGGGCTGGCTACACCTTC. The chain recombines TRBV6-1 with TRBJ1-2; possible D gene TRBD1, 6 bases. CDR3 length: 13 amino acids. Germline V CDR1 and CDR2: MNHNS, SASEGT. Trimming took off 7 bases at V and 7 bases at J, with 16 bases between the two ends.

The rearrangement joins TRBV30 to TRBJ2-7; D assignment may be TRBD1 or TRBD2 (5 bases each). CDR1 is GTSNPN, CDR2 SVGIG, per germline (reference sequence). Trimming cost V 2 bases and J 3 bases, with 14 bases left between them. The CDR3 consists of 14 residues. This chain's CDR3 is CAWSNRDGLYEQYF. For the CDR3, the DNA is TGTGCCTGGAGTAACCGGGACGGCCTCTACGAGCAGTACTTC.

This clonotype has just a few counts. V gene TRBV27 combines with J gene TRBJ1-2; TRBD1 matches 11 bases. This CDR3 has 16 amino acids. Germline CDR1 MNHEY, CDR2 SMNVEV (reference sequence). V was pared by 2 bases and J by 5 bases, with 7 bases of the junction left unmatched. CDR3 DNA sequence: TGTGCCAGCAGTTTACTTGGAGGACAGGGGGCTTATGGCTACACCTTC. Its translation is CASSLLGGQGAYGYTF.

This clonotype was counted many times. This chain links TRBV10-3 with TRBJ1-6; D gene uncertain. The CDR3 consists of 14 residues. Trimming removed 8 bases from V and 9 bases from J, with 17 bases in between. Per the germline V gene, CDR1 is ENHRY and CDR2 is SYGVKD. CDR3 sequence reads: CAIRGESKRSPLHF. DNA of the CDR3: TGTGCCATCCGCGGGGAAAGCAAACGTTCACCCCTCCACTTT.

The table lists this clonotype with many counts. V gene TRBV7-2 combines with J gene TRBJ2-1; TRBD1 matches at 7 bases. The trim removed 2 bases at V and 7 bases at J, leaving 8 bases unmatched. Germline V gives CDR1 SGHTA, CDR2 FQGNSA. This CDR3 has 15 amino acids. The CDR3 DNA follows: TGTGCCAGCAGCTTAAACAGGGGAACAAGGAATGAGCAGTTCTTC. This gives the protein CASSLNRGTRNEQFF.

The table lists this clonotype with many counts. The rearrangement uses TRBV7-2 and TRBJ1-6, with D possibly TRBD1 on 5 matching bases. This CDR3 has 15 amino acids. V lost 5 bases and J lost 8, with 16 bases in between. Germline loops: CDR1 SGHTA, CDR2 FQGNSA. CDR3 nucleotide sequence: TGTGCCAGCAGCGGGGGGGTCAGGTTCGATTCACCCCTCCACTTT. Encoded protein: CASSGGVRFDSPLHF.

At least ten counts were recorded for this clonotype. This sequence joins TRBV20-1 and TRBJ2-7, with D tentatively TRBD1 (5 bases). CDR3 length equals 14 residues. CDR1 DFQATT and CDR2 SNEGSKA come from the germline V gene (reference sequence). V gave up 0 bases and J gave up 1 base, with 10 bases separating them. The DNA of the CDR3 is TGCAGTGCTAGAGATGCGACAGAGTCCTACGAGCAGTACTTC. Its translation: CSARDATESYEQYF.

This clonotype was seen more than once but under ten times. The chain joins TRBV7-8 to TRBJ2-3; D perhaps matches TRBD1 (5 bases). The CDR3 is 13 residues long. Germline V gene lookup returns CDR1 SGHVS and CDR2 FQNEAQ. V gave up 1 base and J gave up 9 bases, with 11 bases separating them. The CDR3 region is CASSLGSGKTQYF. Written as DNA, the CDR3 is TGTGCCAGCAGCTTAGGCTCAGGGAAGACGCAGTATTTT.

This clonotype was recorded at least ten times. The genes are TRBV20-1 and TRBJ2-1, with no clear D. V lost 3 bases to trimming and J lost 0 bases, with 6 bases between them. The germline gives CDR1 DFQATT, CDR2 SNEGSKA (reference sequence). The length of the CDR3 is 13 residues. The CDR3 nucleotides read TGCAGTGCTAGGCCCCGCTCCTACAATGAGCAGTTCTTC. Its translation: CSARPRSYNEQFF.

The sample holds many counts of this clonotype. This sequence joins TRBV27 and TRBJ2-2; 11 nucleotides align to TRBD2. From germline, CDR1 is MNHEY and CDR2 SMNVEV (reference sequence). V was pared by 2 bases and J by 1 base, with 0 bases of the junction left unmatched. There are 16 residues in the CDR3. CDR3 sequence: CASSLGLAGNTGELFF. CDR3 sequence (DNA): TGTGCCAGCAGTTTAGGACTAGCGGGGAACACCGGGGAGCTGTTTTTT.

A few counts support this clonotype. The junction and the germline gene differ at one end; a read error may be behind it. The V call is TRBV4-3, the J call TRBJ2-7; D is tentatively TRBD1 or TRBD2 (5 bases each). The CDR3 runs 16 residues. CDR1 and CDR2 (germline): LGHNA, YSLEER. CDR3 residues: CASSQAGARGPSEQYF. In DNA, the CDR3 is TGCGCCAGCAGTCAAGCCGGGGCCAGAGGCCCTAGCGAGCAGTACTTC.

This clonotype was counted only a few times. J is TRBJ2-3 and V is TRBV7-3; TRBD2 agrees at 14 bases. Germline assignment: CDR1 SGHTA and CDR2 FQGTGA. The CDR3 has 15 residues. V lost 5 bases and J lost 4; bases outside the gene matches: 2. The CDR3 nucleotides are TGTGCCAGCAGCCTGACTAGCGGGAGGGCAGATACGCAGTATTTT. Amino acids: CASSLTSGRADTQYF.

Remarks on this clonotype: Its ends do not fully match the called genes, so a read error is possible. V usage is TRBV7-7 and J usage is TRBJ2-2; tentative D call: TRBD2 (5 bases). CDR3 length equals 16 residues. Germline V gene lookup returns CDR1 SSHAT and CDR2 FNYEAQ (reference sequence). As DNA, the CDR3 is TGTGCTAGCAGCTTAGAAAGCGGCAGTTTCACCGGGGAGCTGTTTTTT. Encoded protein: CASSLESGSFTGELFF.

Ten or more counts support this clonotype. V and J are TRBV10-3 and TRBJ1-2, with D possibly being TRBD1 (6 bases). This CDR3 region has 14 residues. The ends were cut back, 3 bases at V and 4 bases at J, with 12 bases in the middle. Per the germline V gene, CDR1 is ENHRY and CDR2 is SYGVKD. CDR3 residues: CAISDPRRGYGYTF. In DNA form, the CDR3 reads TGTGCCATCAGTGATCCACGCAGGGGCTATGGCTACACCTTC.

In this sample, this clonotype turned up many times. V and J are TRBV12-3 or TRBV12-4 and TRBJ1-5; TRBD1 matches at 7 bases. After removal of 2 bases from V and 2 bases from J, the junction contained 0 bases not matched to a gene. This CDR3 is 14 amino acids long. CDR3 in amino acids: CASSLTGGNQPQHF. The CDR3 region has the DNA TGTGCCAGCAGTTTAACAGGGGGCAATCAGCCCCAGCATTTT.

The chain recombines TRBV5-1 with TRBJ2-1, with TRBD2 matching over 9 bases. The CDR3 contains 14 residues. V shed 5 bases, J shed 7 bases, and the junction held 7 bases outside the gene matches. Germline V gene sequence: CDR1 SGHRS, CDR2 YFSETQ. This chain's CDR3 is CASRTSGPRNEQFF. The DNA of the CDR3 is TGCGCCAGCAGGACTAGCGGCCCAAGGAATGAGCAGTTCTTC.

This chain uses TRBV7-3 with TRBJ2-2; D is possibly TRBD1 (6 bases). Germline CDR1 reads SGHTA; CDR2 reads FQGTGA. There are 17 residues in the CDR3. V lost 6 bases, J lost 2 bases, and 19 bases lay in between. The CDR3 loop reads CASSLTRDNFNTGELFF. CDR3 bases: TGTGCCAGCAGTCTTACAAGGGACAATTTCAACACCGGGGAGCTGTTTTTT.

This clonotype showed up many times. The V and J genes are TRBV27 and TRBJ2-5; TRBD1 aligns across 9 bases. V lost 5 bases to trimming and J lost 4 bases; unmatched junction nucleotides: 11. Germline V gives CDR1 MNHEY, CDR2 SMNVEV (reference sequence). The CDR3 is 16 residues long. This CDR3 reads CASSPSTGGGGETQYF. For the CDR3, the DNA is TGTGCCAGCAGTCCATCCACAGGGGGCGGGGGAGAGACCCAGTACTTC.

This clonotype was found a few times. The CDR3, as DNA: TGTGCCAGCAGCTTAGGGAGGGGGCGGACAGATACGCAGTATTTT. This gives the protein CASSLGRGRTDTQYF. This chain joins TRBV7-8 and TRBJ2-3; a possible D gene is TRBD1 (7 bases). V dropped 1 base and J dropped 3 bases, with 11 bases sitting between them. This CDR3 is 15 amino acids long. Looked up from germline, CDR1 is SGHVS and CDR2 is FQNEAQ.

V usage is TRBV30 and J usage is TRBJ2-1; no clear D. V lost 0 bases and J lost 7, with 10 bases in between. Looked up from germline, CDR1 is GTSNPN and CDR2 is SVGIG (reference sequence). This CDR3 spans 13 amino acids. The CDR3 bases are TGTGCCTGGAGTGTGGGCCTGGCGAATGAGCAGTTCTTC. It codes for CAWSVGLANEQFF.

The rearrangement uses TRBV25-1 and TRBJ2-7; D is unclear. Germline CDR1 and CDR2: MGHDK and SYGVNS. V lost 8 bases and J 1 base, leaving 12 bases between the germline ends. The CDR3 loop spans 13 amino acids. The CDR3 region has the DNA TGTGCCAGCCTCACCTCTCTATCCTACGAGCAGTACTTC. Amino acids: CASLTSLSYEQYF.

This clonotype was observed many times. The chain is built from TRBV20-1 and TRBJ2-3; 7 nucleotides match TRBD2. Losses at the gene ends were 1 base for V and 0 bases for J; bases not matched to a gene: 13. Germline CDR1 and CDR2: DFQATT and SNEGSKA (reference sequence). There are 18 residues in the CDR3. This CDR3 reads CSARGGSMRGSSTDTQYF. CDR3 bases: TGCAGTGCTAGAGGTGGTTCGATGCGGGGGAGTAGCACAGATACGCAGTATTTT.